The 17 T cell receptor beta chains listed next were all sequenced from one sample in a study of blood T cell repertoires in COVID-19. Generated by immunoSEQ multiplex PCR, the TCRdb table keeps only in-frame clones and is missing some. The repertoire consists of about 190,000 clones, with roughly three quarters occurring once and the leading ten covering about 17%. Material: PBMCs or T cells enriched from blood (not recorded which). The source of these receptors is a woman aged 45-65 years with acute COVID-19.

V is TRBV6-5 and J is TRBJ2-1; D ambiguous. Germline V gene lookup returns CDR1 MNHEY and CDR2 SVGAGI. V lost 0 bases to trimming and J lost 5 bases, with 8 bases between them. This CDR3 has 14 residues. In DNA, the CDR3 is TGTGCCAGCAGTTACTCGAACGCGGACAATGAGCAGTTCTTC. It translates to CASSYSNADNEQFF.

This clone was seen a few times. V gene TRBV5-1 combines with J gene TRBJ2-5; TRBD2 agrees at 7 bases. Trimming took 0 bases from V and 1 from J; bases not matched to a gene: 3. Germline V gene lookup returns CDR1 SGHRS and CDR2 YFSETQ. The CDR3 runs to 15 residues. Here the CDR3 reads CASSLGGGVQETQYF. CDR3 in DNA: TGCGCCAGCAGCTTGGGGGGGGGAGTCCAAGAGACCCAGTACTTC.

The J gene is TRBJ1-2, the V gene TRBV28; 7 bases agree with TRBD1. Germline CDR1 reads MDHEN; CDR2 reads SYDVKM. J lost 8 bases, V lost 2 bases, and 5 bases had no gene match. The CDR3 runs 13 residues. The CDR3 protein is CASSLPGTVGYTF. The CDR3 bases are TGTGCCAGCAGTTTACCCGGGACAGTGGGCTACACCTTC.

This rearrangement joins TRBV5-1 to TRBJ2-6, with D uncertain. From germline, CDR1 is SGHRS and CDR2 YFSETQ. V was shortened by 2 bases and J by 0 bases, with 3 bases between the two germline ends. The CDR3 sequence is 14 residues long. Written as DNA, the CDR3 is TGCGCCAGCAGCTTACTCTCTGGGGCCAACGTCCTGACTTTC. This gives the protein CASSLLSGANVLTF.

The chain is built from TRBV5-4 and TRBJ2-7; D ambiguous. V gave up 4 bases and J gave up 2 bases, with 4 bases separating them. CDR1 is SGHNT, CDR2 YYREEE, per germline (reference sequence). The CDR3 contains 11 residues. The CDR3 spells CASSPAYEQYV. CDR3 nucleotide sequence: TGTGCCAGCAGCCCCGCCTACGAGCAGTACGTC.

V usage is TRBV7-8 and J usage is TRBJ1-2, with D perhaps matching TRBD1 (5 bases). The CDR3 contains 13 residues. CDR1 is SGHVS, CDR2 FQNEAQ, per germline. Trimming stripped 5 bases from V and 3 bases from J, with 10 bases between. CDR3 loop: CASSVREDYGYTF. The CDR3 DNA follows: TGTGCCAGCAGCGTCAGGGAAGACTATGGCTACACCTTC.

The chain is built from TRBV19 and TRBJ1-1; D remains ambiguous. The CDR3 has 13 amino acids. Trimming took 8 bases from V and 4 from J, leaving 14 bases between them. In germline, CDR1 is LNHDA, CDR2 SQIVND (reference sequence). This CDR3 reads CASGMSEGTEAFF. For the CDR3, the DNA is TGTGCCAGTGGAATGTCCGAGGGCACTGAAGCTTTCTTT.

This clone was seen a single time. This chain joins TRBV12-3 or TRBV12-4 and TRBJ2-3, with D possibly matching TRBD1 (6 bases). This CDR3 is 13 amino acids long. The ends were cut back, 6 bases at V and 2 bases at J, with 9 bases in the middle. The CDR3 is CASSRQDTDTQYF. The CDR3 DNA sequence: TGTGCCAGCAGCCGACAGGACACAGATACGCAGTATTTT.

V usage is TRBV5-8 and J usage is TRBJ2-1, with a possible D match to TRBD2 (6 bases). The germline gives CDR1 SGHTS, CDR2 YDEGEE. Trimming left V 3 bases short and J 0 bases short, with 10 bases between. The CDR3 has 15 amino acids. Here the CDR3 reads CASSSRDFSYNEQFF. The DNA for the CDR3 is TGTGCCAGCAGCTCTAGGGACTTCTCCTACAATGAGCAGTTCTTC. Full variable domain (remainder filled in from reference TRBV5-8 and TRBJ2-1): EAGVTQSPTHLIKTRGQQATLRCSPISGHTSVYWYQQALGLGLQFLLWYDEGEERNRGNFPPRFSGRQFPNYSSELNVNALELEDSALYLCASSSRDFSYNEQFFGPGTRLTVL.

The chain employs TRBV28 and TRBJ1-1; perhaps TRBD1 as D (6 bases). From germline, CDR1 is MDHEN and CDR2 SYDVKM. This CDR3 region has 15 residues. V was trimmed by 7 bases and J by 0 bases, leaving 15 bases between them. The CDR3 bases are TGTGCCAGCACCACGACAGGCCCCATGAACACTGAAGCTTTCTTT. This sequence encodes CASTTTGPMNTEAFF.

The chain recombines TRBV28 with TRBJ2-2; D is possibly TRBD2 (5 bases). Trimming shortened V by 7 bases and J by 4 bases, and 13 bases separated the two germline ends. The CDR3 length is 14 residues. Germline lookup yields CDR1 MDHEN and CDR2 SYDVKM. For the CDR3, the DNA is TGTGCCAGCACTCGGGGTGGTATCACCGGGGAGCTGTTTTTT. Its translation: CASTRGGITGELFF.

The J gene is TRBJ2-3, the V gene TRBV6-1; D is unresolved. The CDR3 loop spans 15 amino acids. Germline V CDR1 and CDR2: MNHNS, SASEGT. Between the trimmed V and J ends, which lost 1 base and 1 base, there was a span of 9 bases. This chain's CDR3 is CASSEGNRGTDTQYF. DNA for the CDR3: TGTGCCAGCAGTGAAGGGAATCGGGGCACAGATACGCAGTATTTT.

DNA for the CDR3: TGCGCCAGCGGGGACTGGAACCCAAATGAGCAGTTCTTC. Its protein is CASGDWNPNEQFF. The genes are TRBV10-2 and TRBJ2-1; maybe TRBD2 (6 bases). This CDR3 is built from 13 residues. CDR1 is WSHSY and CDR2 is SAAADI in the germline V gene. V was clipped by 8 bases and J by 7 bases, with 15 bases between them.

The rearrangement links TRBV27 to TRBJ1-1; D not resolved. V dropped 5 bases and J dropped 6 bases, with 16 bases sitting between them. From germline, CDR1 is MNHEY and CDR2 SMNVEV (reference sequence). The CDR3 totals 14 residues. CDR3 bases: TGTGCCAGCAGTATCCTAATCGGGAGCGCTGAAGCTTTCTTT. This encodes CASSILIGSAEAFF.

This clone appeared a few times. V gene TRBV5-5 combines with J gene TRBJ1-1, with D maybe TRBD1 (5 bases). The V gene lost 4 bases and the J gene lost 1 base, with 11 bases spanning the gap. There are 14 residues in the CDR3. CDR1 SGHKS and CDR2 YYEKEE come from the germline V gene (reference sequence). The CDR3 reads CASSRQTANTEAFF. Written as DNA, the CDR3 is TGTGCCAGCAGCCGCCAGACAGCGAACACTGAAGCTTTCTTT.

The CDR3 bases are TGTGCCAGCAGTCCGTGGGTGGGGCTGTATAATTCACCCCTCCACTTT. Protein product: CASSPWVGLYNSPLHF. The chain combines TRBV28 with TRBJ1-6; tentative D call: TRBD1 (5 bases). The V end lost 5 bases, the J end lost 4 bases, and 15 bases lay between the germline ends. CDR1 and CDR2 from the germline V gene are MDHEN and SYDVKM. The CDR3 runs to 16 residues.

This chain uses TRBV7-2 with TRBJ2-1, with 13 nucleotides matching TRBD2. CDR1 SGHTA and CDR2 FQGNSA come from the germline V gene. The V segment lost 9 bases and the J segment 4 bases; nucleotides outside the gene matches: 6. The CDR3 is 15 amino acids. As DNA, the CDR3 is TGTGCCAGTAGACTAGCGGGGGGCAATTACAATGAGCAGTTCTTC. It translates to CASRLAGGNYNEQFF.